This entry lists 5 T cell receptor beta chains sequenced from one sample in a study of PD-1 blockade in classical Hodgkin lymphoma. TCRdb keeps only in-frame clones here, not all; method: immunoSEQ multiplex PCR. The sample consists of some 84,000 clones, around nine tenths of them appearing once. Exposure to brentuximab vedotin varied, and each patient had relapsed following autologous stem cell transplantation. The sample consisted of peripheral blood mononuclear cells (PBMCs), taken before the second cycle of nivolumab. These receptors were obtained from a human donor with classical Hodgkin lymphoma.

The V call is TRBV5-1, the J call TRBJ2-7; 9 bases align to TRBD1. The CDR3 is 14 amino acids. The V gene's germline CDR1 is SGHRS and CDR2 YFSETQ. V shed 3 bases, J shed 4 bases, and the junction held 5 bases outside the gene matches. CDR3 sequence reads: CASSSGTGNYEQYF. For the CDR3, the DNA is TGCGCCAGCAGCTCCGGGACAGGGAATTACGAGCAGTACTTC.

The chain employs TRBV5-1 and TRBJ2-1, with D uncertain. This CDR3 has 16 residues. Germline V gene sequence: CDR1 SGHRS, CDR2 YFSETQ. With 2 bases removed from V and 2 bases from J, the gap between germline ends came to 14 bases. DNA of the CDR3: TGCGCCAGCAGCTTCCGCTTAATATGGCCCTACAATGAGCAGTTCTTC. Translated, it gives CASSFRLIWPYNEQFF.

The chain links TRBV7-2 to TRBJ2-7; 12 positions agree with TRBD2. V was pared by 5 bases and J by 3 bases, with 2 bases of the junction left unmatched. Germline V gives CDR1 SGHTA, CDR2 FQGNSA. This CDR3 spans 14 amino acids. The CDR3 loop reads CASSETSGSYEQYF. The CDR3 coding sequence is TGTGCCAGCAGCGAGACTAGCGGGAGCTACGAGCAGTACTTC.

This clone was observed a single time. This chain joins TRBV6-1 and TRBJ1-2; D call uncertain. Between the trimmed V and J ends, which lost 7 bases and 7 bases, there was a span of 22 bases. The CDR3 consists of 15 residues. Per germline, CDR1 MNHNS and CDR2 SASEGT. CDR3 sequence: CASNRREAGLRGYTF. CDR3 nucleotide sequence: TGTGCCAGCAATCGGCGCGAGGCGGGTTTGCGTGGCTACACCTTC.

The sample holds a few counts of this clone. V is TRBV29-1 and J is TRBJ1-1, with 8 bases aligning to TRBD1. With 6 bases clipped from V and 4 bases from J, the junction kept 7 bases outside the gene matches. The CDR3 extends over 13 amino acids. CDR1 and CDR2 (germline): SQVTM, ANQGSEA. The CDR3 region is CSVMYRGITEAFF. In nucleotides, the CDR3 is TGCAGCGTGATGTACAGGGGGATCACTGAAGCTTTCTTT.